This TCR beta chain was sequenced for a study of T cell responses to AZD1222 COVID-19 vaccine. From germline, CDR1 is MDHEN and CDR2 SYDVKM. The CDR3 loop spans 15 amino acids. V was shortened by 1 base and J by 2 bases, with 12 bases between the two germline ends. Data came from immunoSEQ multiplex PCR; TCRdb stores just in-frame clones and leaves some out. The sample holds more than 55,000 clones; nearly 90% are singletons and the top ten take approximately 6.1%. The receptor's source is an adult who received the AZD1222 COVID-19 vaccine. The rearrangement links TRBV28 to TRBJ2-7; TRBD1 is a possible D gene (6 bases). The sequenced sample was peripheral blood, obtained 28 days after the second AZD1222 dose. This chain's CDR3 is CASSLSGTNPYEQYF. The DNA for the CDR3 is TGTGCCAGCAGTTTATCGGGGACAAACCCCTACGAGCAGTACTTC.